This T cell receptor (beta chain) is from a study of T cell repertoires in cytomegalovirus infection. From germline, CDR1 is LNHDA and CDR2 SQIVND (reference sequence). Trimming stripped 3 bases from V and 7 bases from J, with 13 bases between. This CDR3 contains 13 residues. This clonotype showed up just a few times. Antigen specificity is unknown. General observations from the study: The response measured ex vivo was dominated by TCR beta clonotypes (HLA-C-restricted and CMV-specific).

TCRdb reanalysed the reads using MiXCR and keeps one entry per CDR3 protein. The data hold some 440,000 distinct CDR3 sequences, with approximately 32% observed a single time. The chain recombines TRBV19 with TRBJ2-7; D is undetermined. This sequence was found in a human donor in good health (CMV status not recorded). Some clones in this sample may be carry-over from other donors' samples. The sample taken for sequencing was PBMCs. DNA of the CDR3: TGTGCCAGTAGTATGGGCAGGACGCGGGAGCAGTACTTC. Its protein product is CASSMGRTREQYF. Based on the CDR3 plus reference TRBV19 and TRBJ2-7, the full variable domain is DGGITQSPKYLFRKEGQNVTLSCEQNLNHDAMYWYRQDPGQGLRLIYYSQIVNDFQKGDIAEGYSVSREKKESFPLTVTSAQKNPTAFYLCASSMGRTREQYFGPGTRLTVT.